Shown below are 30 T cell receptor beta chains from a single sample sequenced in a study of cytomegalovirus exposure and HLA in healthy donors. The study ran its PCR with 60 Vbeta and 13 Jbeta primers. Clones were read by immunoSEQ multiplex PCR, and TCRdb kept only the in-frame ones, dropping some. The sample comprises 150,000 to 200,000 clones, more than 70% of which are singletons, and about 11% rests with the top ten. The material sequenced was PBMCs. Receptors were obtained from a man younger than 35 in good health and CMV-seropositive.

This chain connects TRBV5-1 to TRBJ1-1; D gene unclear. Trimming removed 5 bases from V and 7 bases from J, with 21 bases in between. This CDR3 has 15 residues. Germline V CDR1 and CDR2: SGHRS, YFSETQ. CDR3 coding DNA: TGCGCCAGCAGTGGCTCCGGGAAAAACGCCCGTGAAGCTTTCTTT. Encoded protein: CASSGSGKNAREAFF.

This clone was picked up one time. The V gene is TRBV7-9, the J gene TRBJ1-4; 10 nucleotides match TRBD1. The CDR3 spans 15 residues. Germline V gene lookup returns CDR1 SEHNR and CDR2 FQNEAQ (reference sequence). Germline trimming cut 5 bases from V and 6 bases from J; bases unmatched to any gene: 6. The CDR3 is CASSAGQGVDEKLFF. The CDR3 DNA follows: TGTGCCAGCAGCGCAGGACAGGGGGTTGATGAAAAACTGTTTTTT.

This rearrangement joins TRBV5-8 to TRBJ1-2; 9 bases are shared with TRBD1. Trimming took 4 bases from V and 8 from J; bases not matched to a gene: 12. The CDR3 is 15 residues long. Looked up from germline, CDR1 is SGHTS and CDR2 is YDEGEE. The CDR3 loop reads CASSSRGQGFFGYTF. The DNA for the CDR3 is TGTGCCAGCAGCAGTCGGGGACAGGGCTTCTTCGGCTACACCTTC.

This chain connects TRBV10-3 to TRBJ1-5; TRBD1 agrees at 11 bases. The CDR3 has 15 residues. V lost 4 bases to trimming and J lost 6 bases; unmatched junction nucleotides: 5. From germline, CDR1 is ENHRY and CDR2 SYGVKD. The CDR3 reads CAISGGTGGGQPQHF. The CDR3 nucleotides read TGTGCCATCAGTGGAGGGACAGGGGGGGGTCAGCCCCAGCATTTT.

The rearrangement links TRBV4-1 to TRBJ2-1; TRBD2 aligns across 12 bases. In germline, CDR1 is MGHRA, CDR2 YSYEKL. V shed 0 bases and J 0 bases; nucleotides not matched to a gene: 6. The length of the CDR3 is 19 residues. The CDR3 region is CASSQELAGGLSSYNEQFF. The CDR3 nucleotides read TGCGCCAGCAGCCAAGAACTAGCGGGAGGATTGAGCTCCTACAATGAGCAGTTCTTC.

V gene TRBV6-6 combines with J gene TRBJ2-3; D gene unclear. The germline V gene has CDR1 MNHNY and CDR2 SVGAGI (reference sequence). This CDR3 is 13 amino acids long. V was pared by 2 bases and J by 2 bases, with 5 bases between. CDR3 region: CASSYQHTDTQYF. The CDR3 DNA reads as TGTGCCAGCAGTTACCAACACACAGATACGCAGTATTTT.

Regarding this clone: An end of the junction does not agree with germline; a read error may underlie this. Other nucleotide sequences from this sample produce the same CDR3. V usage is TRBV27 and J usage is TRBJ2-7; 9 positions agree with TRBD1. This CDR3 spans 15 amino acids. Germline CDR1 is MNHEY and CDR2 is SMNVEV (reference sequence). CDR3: CASSSPGQGSYEQYF. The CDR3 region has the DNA TGTGCCAGCAGTTCCCCGGGACAGGGCTCCTACGAGCAATACTTC.

The CDR3 sequence is CASKTRSYSYEQYF. For the CDR3, the DNA is TGTGCCAGCAAGACACGATCTTACTCCTACGAGCAGTACTTC. J is TRBJ2-7 and V is TRBV6-5; D unresolved. Germline CDR1 and CDR2: MNHEY and SVGAGI. Trimming cost V 7 bases and J 0 bases, with 13 bases left between them. The CDR3 has 14 amino acids.

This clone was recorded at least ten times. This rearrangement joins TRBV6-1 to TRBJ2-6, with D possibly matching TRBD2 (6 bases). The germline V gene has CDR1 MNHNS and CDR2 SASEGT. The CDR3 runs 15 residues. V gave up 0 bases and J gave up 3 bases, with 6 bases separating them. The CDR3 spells CASSEAGGGANVLTF. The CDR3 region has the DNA TGTGCCAGCAGTGAAGCGGGAGGTGGGGCCAACGTCCTGACTTTC.

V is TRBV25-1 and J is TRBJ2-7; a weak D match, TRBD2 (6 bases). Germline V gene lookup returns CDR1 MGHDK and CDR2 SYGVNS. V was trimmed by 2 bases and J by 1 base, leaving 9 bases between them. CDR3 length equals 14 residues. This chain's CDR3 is CASSELSGSYEQYF. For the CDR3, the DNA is TGTGCCAGCAGTGAACTGAGCGGGTCCTACGAGCAGTACTTC.

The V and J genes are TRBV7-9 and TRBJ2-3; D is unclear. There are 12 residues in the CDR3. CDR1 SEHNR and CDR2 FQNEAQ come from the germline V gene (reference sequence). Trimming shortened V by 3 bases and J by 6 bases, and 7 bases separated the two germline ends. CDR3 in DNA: TGTGCCAGCAGCTTCCGGTGGGATACGCAGTATTTT. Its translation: CASSFRWDTQYF.

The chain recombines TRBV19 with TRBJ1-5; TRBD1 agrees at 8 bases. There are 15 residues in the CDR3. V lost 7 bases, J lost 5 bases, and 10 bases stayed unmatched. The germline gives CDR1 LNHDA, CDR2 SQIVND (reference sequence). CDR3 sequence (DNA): TGTGCCAGTAAGGGGACGGACAGGGTGGATCAGCCCCAGCATTTT. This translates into CASKGTDRVDQPQHF.

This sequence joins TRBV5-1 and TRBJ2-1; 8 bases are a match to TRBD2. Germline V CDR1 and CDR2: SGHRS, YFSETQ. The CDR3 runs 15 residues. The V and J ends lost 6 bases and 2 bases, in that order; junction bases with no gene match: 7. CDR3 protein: CASIGAGGPYNEQFF. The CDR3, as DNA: TGCGCCAGCATCGGCGCGGGAGGCCCCTACAATGAGCAGTTCTTC.

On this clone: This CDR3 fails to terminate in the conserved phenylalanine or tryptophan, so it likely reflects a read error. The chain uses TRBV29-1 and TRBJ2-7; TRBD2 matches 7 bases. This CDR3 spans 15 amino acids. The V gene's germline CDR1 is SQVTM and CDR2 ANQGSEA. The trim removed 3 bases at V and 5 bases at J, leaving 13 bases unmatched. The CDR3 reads CSVDHNGGRGNEQYL. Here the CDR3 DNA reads TGCAGCGTTGATCATAATGGCGGGAGAGGCAACGAGCAGTACCTC.

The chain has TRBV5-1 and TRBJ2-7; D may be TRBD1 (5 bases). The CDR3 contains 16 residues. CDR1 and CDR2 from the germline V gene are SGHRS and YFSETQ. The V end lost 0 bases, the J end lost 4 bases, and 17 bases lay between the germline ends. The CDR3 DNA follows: TGCGCCAGCAGCTTGGGAATCGACAGAAAGGATTACGAGCAGTACTTC. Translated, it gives CASSLGIDRKDYEQYF.

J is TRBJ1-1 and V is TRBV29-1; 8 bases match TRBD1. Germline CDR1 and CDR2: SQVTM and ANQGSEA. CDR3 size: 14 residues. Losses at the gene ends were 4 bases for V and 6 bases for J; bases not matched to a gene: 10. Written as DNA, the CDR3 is TGCAGCGTTGGCTTCGGGCAGGGGGCCGCTGAAGCTTTCTTT. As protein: CSVGFGQGAAEAFF.

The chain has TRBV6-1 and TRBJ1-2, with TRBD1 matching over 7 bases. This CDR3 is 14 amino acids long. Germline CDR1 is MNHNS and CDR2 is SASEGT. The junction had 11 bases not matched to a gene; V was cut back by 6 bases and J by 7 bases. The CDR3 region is CASSQSTGKGGYTF. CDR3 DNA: TGTGCCAGCAGCCAATCGACAGGGAAGGGTGGCTACACCTTC.

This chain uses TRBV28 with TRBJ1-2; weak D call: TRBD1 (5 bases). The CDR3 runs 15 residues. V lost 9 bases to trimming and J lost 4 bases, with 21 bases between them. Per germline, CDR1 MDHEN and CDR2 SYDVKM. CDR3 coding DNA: TGTGCCAGTTGGAACCCCGGGGGGATCTTCTATGGCTACACCTTC. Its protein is CASWNPGGIFYGYTF.

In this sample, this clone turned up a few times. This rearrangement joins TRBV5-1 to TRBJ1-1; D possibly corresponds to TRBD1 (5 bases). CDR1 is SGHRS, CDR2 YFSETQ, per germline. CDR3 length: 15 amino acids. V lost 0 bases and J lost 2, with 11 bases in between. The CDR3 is CASSLDAGLNTEAFF. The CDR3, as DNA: TGCGCCAGCAGCTTGGATGCAGGGTTAAACACTGAAGCTTTCTTT.

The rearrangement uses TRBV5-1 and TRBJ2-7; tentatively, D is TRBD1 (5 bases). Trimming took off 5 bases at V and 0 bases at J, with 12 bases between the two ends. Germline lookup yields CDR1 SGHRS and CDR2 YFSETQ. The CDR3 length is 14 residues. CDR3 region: CASRQVFSSYEQYF. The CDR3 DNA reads TGCGCCAGCAGACAGGTTTTTAGCTCCTACGAGCAGTACTTC.

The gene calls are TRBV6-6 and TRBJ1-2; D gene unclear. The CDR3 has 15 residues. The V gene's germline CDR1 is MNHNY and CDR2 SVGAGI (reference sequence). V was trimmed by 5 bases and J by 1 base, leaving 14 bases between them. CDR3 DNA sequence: TGTGCCAGCAGTGATCCAGCAGGCCTTAACTATGGCTACACCTTC. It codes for CASSDPAGLNYGYTF.

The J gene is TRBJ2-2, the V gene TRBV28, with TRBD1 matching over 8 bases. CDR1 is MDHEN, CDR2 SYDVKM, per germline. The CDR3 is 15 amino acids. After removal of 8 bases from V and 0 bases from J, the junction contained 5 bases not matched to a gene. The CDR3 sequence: CASLPGGPNTGELFF. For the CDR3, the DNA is TGTGCCAGCCTGCCAGGGGGCCCGAACACCGGGGAGCTGTTTTTT.

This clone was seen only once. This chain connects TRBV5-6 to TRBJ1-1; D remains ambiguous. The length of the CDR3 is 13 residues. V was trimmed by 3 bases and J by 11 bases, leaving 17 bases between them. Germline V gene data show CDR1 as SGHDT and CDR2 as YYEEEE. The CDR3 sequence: CASSSRYALRAFF. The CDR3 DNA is TGTGCCAGCAGCTCGCGATACGCCCTGAGGGCTTTCTTT.

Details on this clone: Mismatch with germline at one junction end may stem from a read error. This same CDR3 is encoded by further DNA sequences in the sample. The DNA for the CDR3 is TGCGCCAGCAGCTTACTGGCGGAACCGAACACCGGGGAGCTGTTTTTT. Its protein product is CASSLLAEPNTGELFF. The chain has TRBV7-9 and TRBJ2-2; the D is unclear. This CDR3 comprises 16 residues. CDR1 is SEHNR and CDR2 is FQNEAQ in the germline V gene (reference sequence).

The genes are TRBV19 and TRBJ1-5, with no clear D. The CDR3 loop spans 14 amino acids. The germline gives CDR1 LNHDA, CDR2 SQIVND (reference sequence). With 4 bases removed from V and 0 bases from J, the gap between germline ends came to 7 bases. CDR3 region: CASSTQNSNQPQHF. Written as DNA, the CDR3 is TGTGCCAGTAGTACCCAGAATAGCAATCAGCCCCAGCATTTT.

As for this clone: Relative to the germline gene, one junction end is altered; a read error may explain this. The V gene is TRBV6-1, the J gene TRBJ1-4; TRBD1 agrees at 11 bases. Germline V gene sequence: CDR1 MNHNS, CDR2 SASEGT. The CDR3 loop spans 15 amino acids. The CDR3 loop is CVSRVQGQGVEKLFF. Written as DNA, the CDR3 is TGTGTCAGCAGAGTTCAGGGACAGGGGGTTGAAAAACTGTTTTTT.

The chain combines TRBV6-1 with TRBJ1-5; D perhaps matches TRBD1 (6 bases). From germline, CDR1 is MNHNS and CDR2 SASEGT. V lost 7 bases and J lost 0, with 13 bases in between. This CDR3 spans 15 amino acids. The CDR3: CASKGGDYSNQPQHF. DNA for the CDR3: TGTGCCAGCAAGGGGGGGGATTATAGCAATCAGCCCCAGCATTTT.

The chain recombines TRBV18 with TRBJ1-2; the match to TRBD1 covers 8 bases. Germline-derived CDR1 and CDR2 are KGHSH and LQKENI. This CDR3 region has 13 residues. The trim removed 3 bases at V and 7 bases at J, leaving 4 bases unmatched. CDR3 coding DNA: TGTGCCAGCTCACCCGGGACAGGACTTGGCTACACCTTC. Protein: CASSPGTGLGYTF.

The CDR3 reads CASSPNRETQYF. The CDR3 DNA reads as TGTGCCAGCAGTCCTAACCGGGAGACCCAGTACTTC. This sequence joins TRBV6-5 and TRBJ2-5; the D is unclear. CDR1 is MNHEY and CDR2 is SVGAGI in the germline V gene. This CDR3 comprises 12 residues. Trimming shortened V by 5 bases and J by 5 bases, and 9 bases separated the two germline ends.

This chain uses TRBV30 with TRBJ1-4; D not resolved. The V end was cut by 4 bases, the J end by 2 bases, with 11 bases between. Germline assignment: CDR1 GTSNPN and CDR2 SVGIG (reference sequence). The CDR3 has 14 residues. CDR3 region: CAWNGEPTNEKLFF. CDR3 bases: TGTGCCTGGAACGGGGAGCCCACTAATGAAAAACTGTTTTTT. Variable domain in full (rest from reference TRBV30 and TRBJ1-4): SQTIHQWPATLVQPVGSPLSLECTVEGTSNPNLYWYRQAAGRGLQLLFYSVGIGQISSEVPQNLSASRPQDRQFILSSKKLLLSDSGFYLCAWNGEPTNEKLFFGSGTQLSVL.